This TCR beta chain was observed in a study of identical twins. cDNA carried unique molecular identifiers, and a universal primer site was added by template switching. TCRdb recomputed calls from the 5' RACE reads with MiXCR, one row per CDR3 protein. Of hundreds of thousands of distinct CDR3 sequences in the sample, 8.6% were seen once. In this sample, this clonotype turned up a few times. The antigen remains undetermined. Trimming left V 6 bases short and J 6 bases short, with 18 bases between. The CDR3 has 15 amino acids. Germline lookup yields CDR1 MNHEY and CDR2 SVGAGI. Whole-study results and caveats: Invariant cells of the MAIT and iNKT types might have partly distorted the zero-insertion analyses.

These data are also associated with another study on yellow fever vaccine responses in identical twins.

The source material was PBMCs. This receptor was obtained from a woman younger than 35 in good health. This sequence joins TRBV6-5 and TRBJ2-1; possible D gene TRBD2, 6 bases. CDR3 in DNA: TGTGCCAGCAGATTAGCGGCCCTTCCCTTCAATGAGCAGTTCTTC. This translates into CASRLAALPFNEQFF.